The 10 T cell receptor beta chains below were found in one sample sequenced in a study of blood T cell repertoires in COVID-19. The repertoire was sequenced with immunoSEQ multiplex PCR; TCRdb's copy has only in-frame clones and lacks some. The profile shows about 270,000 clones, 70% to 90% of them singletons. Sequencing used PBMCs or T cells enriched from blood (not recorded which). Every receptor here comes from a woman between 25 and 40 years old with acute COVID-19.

The CDR3, as DNA: TGTGCCAGCAGTATGGAAGGAAGGAAAGGACTTCCCTACGAGCAGTACTTC. The encoded protein is CASSMEGRKGLPYEQYF. This chain connects TRBV27 to TRBJ2-7; the D gene is possibly TRBD2 (5 bases). V was cut by 5 bases and J by 2 bases, with 22 bases left in between. Per germline, CDR1 MNHEY and CDR2 SMNVEV (reference sequence). This CDR3 spans 17 amino acids.

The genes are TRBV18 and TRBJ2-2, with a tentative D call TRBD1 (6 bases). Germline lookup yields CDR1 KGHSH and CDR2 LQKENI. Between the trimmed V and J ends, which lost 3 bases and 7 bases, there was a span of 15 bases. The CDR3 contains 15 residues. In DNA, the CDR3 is TGTGCCAGCTCACCGATTCAGGGGAGTAGCGGGGAGCTGTTTTTT. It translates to CASSPIQGSSGELFF.

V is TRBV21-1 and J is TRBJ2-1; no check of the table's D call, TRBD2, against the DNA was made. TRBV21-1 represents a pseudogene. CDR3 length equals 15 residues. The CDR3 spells CASSNRVGDANEQFF. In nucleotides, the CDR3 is TGTGCCAGCAGCAATCGGGTAGGAGACGCCAATGAGCAGTTCTTC.

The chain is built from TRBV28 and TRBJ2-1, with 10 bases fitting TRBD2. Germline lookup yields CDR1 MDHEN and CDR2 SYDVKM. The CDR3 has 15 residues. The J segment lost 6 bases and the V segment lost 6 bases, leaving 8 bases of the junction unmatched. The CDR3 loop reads CASRPSGRFINEQFF. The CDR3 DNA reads TGTGCCAGCAGGCCTAGCGGGAGATTTATCAATGAGCAGTTCTTC.

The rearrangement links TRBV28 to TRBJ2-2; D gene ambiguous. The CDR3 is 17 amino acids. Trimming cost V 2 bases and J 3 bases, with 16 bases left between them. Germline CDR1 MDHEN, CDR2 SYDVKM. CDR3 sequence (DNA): TGTGCCAGCAGTTTACGGCTCGCGGCGCGCGACACCGGGGAGCTGTTTTTT. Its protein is CASSLRLAARDTGELFF.

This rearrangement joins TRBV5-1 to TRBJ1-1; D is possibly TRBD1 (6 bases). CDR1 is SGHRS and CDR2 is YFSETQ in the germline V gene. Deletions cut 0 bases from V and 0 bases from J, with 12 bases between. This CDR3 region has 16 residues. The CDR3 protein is CASSLEGQGMNTEAFF. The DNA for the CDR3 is TGCGCCAGCAGCTTGGAGGGACAAGGAATGAACACTGAAGCTTTCTTT.

The CDR3 spells CASRESTGTGNTEAFF. DNA for the CDR3: TGTGCCAGCAGGGAAAGTACCGGGACAGGGAACACTGAAGCTTTCTTT. This rearrangement joins TRBV6-1 to TRBJ1-1, with TRBD1 matching over 8 bases. V gave up 6 bases and J gave up 1 base; unmatched junction bases: 10. CDR1 is MNHNS, CDR2 SASEGT, per germline. This CDR3 has 16 amino acids.

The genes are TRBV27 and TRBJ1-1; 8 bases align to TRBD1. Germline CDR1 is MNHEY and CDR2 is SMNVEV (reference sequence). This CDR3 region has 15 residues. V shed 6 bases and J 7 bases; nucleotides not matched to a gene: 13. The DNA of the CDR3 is TGTGCCAGCAGCTGGAAAGGGACAGGTGCCTTTGAAGCTTTCTTT. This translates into CASSWKGTGAFEAFF.

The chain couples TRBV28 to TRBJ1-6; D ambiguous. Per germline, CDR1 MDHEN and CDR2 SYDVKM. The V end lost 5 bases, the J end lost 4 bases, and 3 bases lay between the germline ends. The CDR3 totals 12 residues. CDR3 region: CASSPYNSPLHF. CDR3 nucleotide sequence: TGTGCCAGCAGTCCGTATAATTCACCCCTCCACTTT.

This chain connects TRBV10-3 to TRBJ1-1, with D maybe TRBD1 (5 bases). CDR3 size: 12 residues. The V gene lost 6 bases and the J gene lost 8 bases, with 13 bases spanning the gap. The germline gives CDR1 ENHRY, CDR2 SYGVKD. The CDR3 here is CAISVTGLEAFF. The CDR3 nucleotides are TGTGCCATCAGCGTTACAGGCCTCGAAGCTTTCTTT.